A single sample is the source of the 27 T cell receptor beta chains below, sequenced in a study of cytomegalovirus exposure and HLA in healthy donors. PCR amplification relied on 60 Vbeta primers (plus 13 Jbeta primers). Assay used: immunoSEQ multiplex PCR; TCRdb lists only in-frame clones, some missing. Altogether 100,000 or so clones are present, just over 75% being singletons, with the ten largest covering about 7.5%. Material for sequencing was PBMCs. These receptors were taken from a man aged 35-49 years in good health and CMV-seropositive.

The V and J genes are TRBV9 and TRBJ1-2; 8 nucleotides line up with TRBD1. The V gene end was trimmed by 3 bases and the J gene end by 8 bases; junction bases not matched to a gene: 12. Germline CDR1 SGDLS, CDR2 YYNGEE. The CDR3 runs to 15 residues. CDR3 nucleotides: TGTGCCAGCAGCGCCGACCCCCAGGGGGCAGAGGGCTACACCTTC. It translates to CASSADPQGAEGYTF.

Only a few counts were recorded for this clone. The rearrangement joins TRBV11-1 to TRBJ2-2; D may be TRBD2 (6 bases). The CDR3 spans 14 residues. The V gene's germline CDR1 is SGHAT and CDR2 FQDESV (reference sequence). The ends were cut back, 5 bases at V and 8 bases at J, with 15 bases in the middle. The CDR3 nucleotides are TGTGCCAGCAGCCTGATCGGAGGGGCAGGGGAGCTGTTTTTT. Encoded protein: CASSLIGGAGELFF.

This chain joins TRBV18 and TRBJ2-7, with D tentatively TRBD2 (5 bases). This CDR3 comprises 15 residues. Germline CDR1 reads KGHSH; CDR2 reads LQKENI. With 0 bases removed from V and 3 bases from J, the gap between germline ends came to 12 bases. The CDR3 here is CASSPPGSEGYEQYF. The CDR3 region has the DNA TGTGCCAGCTCACCACCGGGGTCAGAGGGCTACGAGCAGTACTTC.

This clone was seen a handful of times. This sequence joins TRBV9 and TRBJ2-3, with TRBD2 as a possible D gene (6 bases). Trimming took 0 bases from V and 4 from J, leaving 9 bases between them. The CDR3 has 14 residues. Germline CDR1 and CDR2: SGDLS and YYNGEE. The CDR3 reads CASSVGVAADTQYF. In nucleotides, the CDR3 is TGTGCCAGCAGCGTAGGGGTAGCGGCAGATACGCAGTATTTT.

The chain is built from TRBV18 and TRBJ1-3; 7 bases agree with TRBD1. CDR3 length: 15 amino acids. After removal of 4 bases from V and 0 bases from J, the junction contained 3 bases not matched to a gene. CDR1 and CDR2 from the germline V gene are KGHSH and LQKENI. DNA of the CDR3: TGTGCCAGCTCACGCCAGGGGGACTCTGGAAACACCATATATTTT. Translation: CASSRQGDSGNTIYF.

The V call is TRBV29-1, the J call TRBJ2-3, with D tentatively TRBD1 (5 bases). In germline, CDR1 is SQVTM, CDR2 ANQGSEA. V was pared by 3 bases and J by 3 bases, with 7 bases between. The CDR3 runs to 12 residues. CDR3 sequence: CSVDQGTDTQYF. DNA for the CDR3: TGCAGCGTTGATCAGGGAACAGATACGCAGTATTTT.

This chain joins TRBV6-5 and TRBJ2-7, with 9 bases that match TRBD2. The germline gives CDR1 MNHEY, CDR2 SVGAGI. Trimming removed 3 bases from V and 1 base from J; junction bases left unmatched: 1. CDR3 length: 14 amino acids. As DNA, the CDR3 is TGTGCCAGCAGTTATCTAGCGGGGTCCTACGAGCAGTACTTC. Translating gives CASSYLAGSYEQYF.

The V call is TRBV19, the J call TRBJ2-2; TRBD2 might be the D (6 bases). This CDR3 contains 16 residues. Germline V gene sequence: CDR1 LNHDA, CDR2 SQIVND (reference sequence). V dropped 4 bases and J dropped 3 bases, with 15 bases sitting between them. The CDR3, as DNA: TGTGCCAGTAGTAATAACGGGGGACTTTACACCGGGGAGCTGTTTTTT. This sequence encodes CASSNNGGLYTGELFF.

This sequence joins TRBV11-3 and TRBJ2-7; 10 nucleotides match TRBD2. This CDR3 region has 14 residues. CDR1 and CDR2 from the germline V gene are SGHNT and YENEEA. The V and J ends lost 5 bases and 3 bases, in that order; junction bases with no gene match: 4. Written as DNA, the CDR3 is TGTGCCAGCAGCAAAAGGACTAGCGGCTACGAGCAGTACTTC. Encoded protein: CASSKRTSGYEQYF.

The chain has TRBV4-2 and TRBJ1-2; D is perhaps TRBD1 (6 bases). Germline CDR1 reads LGHNA; CDR2 reads YNFKEQ. The CDR3 covers 15 residues. V was trimmed by 1 base and J by 2 bases, leaving 11 bases between them. CDR3 sequence: CASSQGGGSNYGYTF. The CDR3 nucleotides read TGTGCCAGCAGCCAAGGAGGGGGATCCAACTATGGCTACACCTTC.

The chain employs TRBV5-8 and TRBJ2-7, with TRBD1 as a possible D gene (6 bases). The V gene's germline CDR1 is SGHTS and CDR2 YDEGEE. The V gene lost 3 bases and the J gene lost 1 base, with 17 bases spanning the gap. CDR3 length: 16 amino acids. DNA for the CDR3: TGTGCCAGCAGCTCCCTTTCCTACAGGGATTCCTACGAGCAGTACTTC. Protein sequence: CASSSLSYRDSYEQYF. Combining the CDR3 with reference TRBV5-8 and TRBJ2-7 gives the whole variable domain EAGVTQSPTHLIKTRGQQATLRCSPISGHTSVYWYQQALGLGLQFLLWYDEGEERNRGNFPPRFSGRQFPNYSSELNVNALELEDSALYLCASSSLSYRDSYEQYFGPGTRLTVT.

The V and J genes are TRBV5-1 and TRBJ1-2, with D possibly matching TRBD1 (6 bases). The CDR3 totals 15 residues. Germline values: CDR1 SGHRS, CDR2 YFSETQ. The ends were cut back, 4 bases at V and 4 bases at J, with 17 bases in the middle. The CDR3 region is CASSTGTIRGYGYTF. As DNA, the CDR3 is TGCGCCAGCAGCACAGGGACAATTCGGGGCTATGGCTACACCTTC. Together with reference TRBV5-1 and TRBJ1-2, the CDR3 gives the full variable domain: KAGVTQTPRYLIKTRGQQVTLSCSPISGHRSVSWYQQTPGQGLQFLFEYFSETQRNKGNFPGRFSGRQFSNSRSEMNVSTLELGDSALYLCASSTGTIRGYGYTFGSGTRLTVV.

The J gene is TRBJ2-5, the V gene TRBV5-1; the match to TRBD2 covers 9 bases. The tail of the sequence fits TRBJ2-7 better, so the J call may be wrong. This CDR3 region has 15 residues. CDR1 is SGHRS and CDR2 is YFSETQ in the germline V gene. CDR3 DNA: TGCGCCAGCAGCTTGGGGTCTAGCGGGGCCGGCGAGCAGTACTTC. Residues: CASSLGSSGAGEQYF.

Only one count was recorded for this clone. The gene calls are TRBV4-3 and TRBJ1-5; a weak D match, TRBD1 (5 bases). V lost 2 bases and J 6 bases, leaving 14 bases between the germline ends. Germline V gives CDR1 LGHNA, CDR2 YSLEER. This CDR3 is 15 amino acids long. CDR3 amino acids: CASSQYGVGGQPQHF. The CDR3 nucleotides read TGCGCCAGCAGCCAATATGGGGTCGGGGGTCAGCCCCAGCATTTT.

The V call is TRBV11-1, the J call TRBJ2-2, with D hard to call. CDR3 length: 15 residues. The germline V gene has CDR1 SGHAT and CDR2 FQDESV (reference sequence). The V end was cut by 1 base, the J end by 1 base, with 7 bases between. CDR3 in DNA: TGTGCCAGCAGCTTAGGGTTCGGGAACACCGGGGAGCTGTTTTTT. Translated, it gives CASSLGFGNTGELFF.

Details on this clone: This same CDR3 is encoded by further DNA sequences in the sample. The chain employs TRBV7-2 and TRBJ2-7, with D perhaps TRBD2 (5 bases). Germline CDR1 and CDR2: SGHTA and FQGNSA. This CDR3 is 14 amino acids long. V lost 5 bases and J lost 4, with 15 bases in between. CDR3 protein: CASSRGSREYEQYF. The CDR3, as DNA: TGTGCCAGCAGCAGAGGGTCTAGGGAGTACGAGCAGTACTTC. The variable domain in full, with the rest retrieved from reference TRBV7-2 and TRBJ2-7, is GAGVSQSPSNKVTEKGKDVELRCDPISGHTALYWYRQSLGQGLEFLIYFQGNSAPDKSGLPSDRFSAERTGGSVSTLTIQRTQQEDSAVYLCASSRGSREYEQYFGPGTRLTVT.

The chain has TRBV4-2 and TRBJ1-1, with TRBD1 matching 7 bases. There are 15 residues in the CDR3. Germline values: CDR1 LGHNA, CDR2 YNFKEQ. V shed 4 bases and J 5 bases; nucleotides not matched to a gene: 10. The CDR3 here is CASSPEEGARTEAFF. CDR3 sequence (DNA): TGTGCCAGCAGCCCCGAGGAGGGGGCGAGGACTGAAGCTTTCTTT.

J is TRBJ1-2 and V is TRBV27; perhaps TRBD1 as D (6 bases). Trimming cost V 3 bases and J 8 bases, with 13 bases left between them. The CDR3 extends over 13 amino acids. Per the germline V gene, CDR1 is MNHEY and CDR2 is SMNVEV (reference sequence). In DNA form, the CDR3 reads TGTGCCAGCAGTTTTCGGGCAGGGGACGGCTACACCTTC. The encoded protein is CASSFRAGDGYTF.

The chain employs TRBV4-1 and TRBJ2-7; TRBD2 matches at 12 bases. J was trimmed by 9 bases and V by 3 bases; bases with no gene match: 15. The length of the CDR3 is 17 residues. Germline lookup yields CDR1 MGHRA and CDR2 YSYEKL. In DNA, the CDR3 is TGCGCCAGCAGCCAGGGTCTTACGACTAGCGGGAGTAGGAGGCAGTACTTC. Translation: CASSQGLTTSGSRRQYF.

The V gene is TRBV5-1, the J gene TRBJ2-7; no reliable D call. The CDR3 extends over 12 amino acids. Trimming left V 4 bases short and J 3 bases short, with 8 bases between. Germline loops: CDR1 SGHRS, CDR2 YFSETQ. The CDR3 here is CASSQRVYEQYF. In nucleotides, the CDR3 is TGCGCCAGCAGCCAGCGTGTCTACGAGCAGTACTTC.

The gene calls are TRBV11-3 and TRBJ2-1, with 7 bases lining up with TRBD2. The CDR3 length is 16 residues. V trimming: 0 bases; J trimming: 4 bases; junction bases outside the gene matches: 6. CDR1 is SGHNT, CDR2 YENEEA, per germline. CDR3 nucleotide sequence: TGTGCCAGCAGCTTAGAGGGAGGGCTTATTTACAATGAGCAGTTCTTC. This gives the protein CASSLEGGLIYNEQFF. The full variable domain, rest sourced from reference TRBV11-3 and TRBJ2-1, is EAGVVQSPRYKIIEKKQPVAFWCNPISGHNTLYWYLQNLGQGPELLIRYENEEAVDDSQLPKDRFSAERLKGVDSTLKIQPAELGDSAVYLCASSLEGGLIYNEQFFGPGTRLTVL.

The CDR3 coding sequence is TGTGCCAGCAGCTCGACTCTGAGCTCTGGAAACACCATATATTTT. Protein sequence: CASSSTLSSGNTIYF. The chain combines TRBV5-4 with TRBJ1-3; unclear D gene. CDR1 is SGHNT, CDR2 YYREEE, per germline (reference sequence). The length of the CDR3 is 15 residues. The V end lost 3 bases, the J end lost 0 bases, and 10 bases lay between the germline ends.

This clone appeared once. The chain is built from TRBV5-8 and TRBJ2-5, with TRBD1 identical over 9 bases. Near its end, the DNA agrees better with TRBJ2-7, so the J call may be wrong. Germline CDR1 reads SGHTS; CDR2 reads YDEGEE. This CDR3 comprises 15 residues. CDR3 sequence: CASSRSWTGDYEQYF. As DNA, the CDR3 is TGTGCCAGCAGTCGCAGCTGGACAGGGGATTACGAGCAGTACTTC.

V usage is TRBV9 and J usage is TRBJ2-3; 7 bases align to TRBD2. J was trimmed by 5 bases and V by 0 bases; bases with no gene match: 9. This CDR3 has 16 amino acids. Germline CDR1 SGDLS, CDR2 YYNGEE. CDR3 nucleotide sequence: TGTGCCAGCAGCGTAGCTGTGGCGGGAGCGGGAGATACGCAGTATTTT. The encoded protein is CASSVAVAGAGDTQYF.

V is TRBV14 and J is TRBJ1-2, with 7 positions matching TRBD1. CDR1 SGHDN and CDR2 FVKESK come from the germline V gene. The ends lost 4 bases at V and 3 bases at J; junction bases unmatched: 8. This CDR3 comprises 15 residues. The CDR3 sequence is CASSPTGIYDYGYTF. DNA of the CDR3: TGTGCCAGCAGCCCGACAGGGATCTATGACTATGGCTACACCTTC.

In its sample, this clone was seen a few times. This sequence joins TRBV10-3 and TRBJ2-5; tentative D call: TRBD2 (7 bases). V gave up 6 bases and J gave up 1 base, with 12 bases separating them. The germline gives CDR1 ENHRY, CDR2 SYGVKD. The CDR3 runs 14 residues. The CDR3 protein is CAIRRGALQETQYF. The DNA of the CDR3 is TGTGCCATCAGACGGGGGGCCCTCCAAGAGACCCAGTACTTC.

V usage is TRBV15 and J usage is TRBJ1-2; tentatively, D is TRBD1 (5 bases). Germline CDR1 LNHNV, CDR2 YYDKDF (reference sequence). CDR3 length equals 15 residues. V gave up 1 base and J gave up 0 bases, with 9 bases separating them. Here the CDR3 DNA reads TGTGCCACCAGCAGAGTCGACAGACCTAACTATGGCTACACCTTC. Translating it yields CATSRVDRPNYGYTF.